The clone carrying this TCR beta chain was observed a few times. Its matching antigen is unknown. This specimen comes from a study of blood T cells in healthy people across ages. Study findings and constraints: Donor CMV status was unknown, possibly confounding expanded clonotype changes. The unsorted PBMCs prevented any conclusive comparison of naive versus antigen-experienced cells.

Primers used in a second PCR of about 7 to 12 cycles were a sample-barcoded 5' primer and a J-beta primer mix. TCRdb re-derived calls from the 5' RACE reads in MiXCR, one entry per CDR3 protein. The sample holds about 1.6 million distinct CDR3 sequences, about 32% seen once. Sequencing input: blood. This clonotype was sampled from a woman in her thirties in good health.

Written as DNA, the CDR3 is TGTGCCAGCAGCAAGGACCCCAGGAGTGAGCAGTACTTC. It translates to CASSKDPRSEQYF. The chain uses TRBV7-6 and TRBJ2-7, with unresolved D. V was pared by 5 bases and J by 7 bases, with 15 bases between. Germline V CDR1 and CDR2: SGHVS, FNYEAQ. The CDR3 sequence is 13 residues long.